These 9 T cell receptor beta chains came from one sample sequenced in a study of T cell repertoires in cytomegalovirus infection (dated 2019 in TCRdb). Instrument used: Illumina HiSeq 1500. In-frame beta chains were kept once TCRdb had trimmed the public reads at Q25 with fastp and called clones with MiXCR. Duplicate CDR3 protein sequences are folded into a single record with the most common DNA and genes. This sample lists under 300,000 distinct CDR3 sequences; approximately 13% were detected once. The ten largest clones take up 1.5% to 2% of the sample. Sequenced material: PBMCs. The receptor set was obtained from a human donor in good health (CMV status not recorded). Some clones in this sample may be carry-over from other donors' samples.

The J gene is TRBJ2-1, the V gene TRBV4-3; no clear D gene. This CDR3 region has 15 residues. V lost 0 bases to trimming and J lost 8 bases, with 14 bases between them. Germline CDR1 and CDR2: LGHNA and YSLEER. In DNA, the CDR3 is TGCGCCAGCAGCCAAGATGCCGGTGGTCGATATGAGCAGTTCTTC. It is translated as CASSQDAGGRYEQFF.

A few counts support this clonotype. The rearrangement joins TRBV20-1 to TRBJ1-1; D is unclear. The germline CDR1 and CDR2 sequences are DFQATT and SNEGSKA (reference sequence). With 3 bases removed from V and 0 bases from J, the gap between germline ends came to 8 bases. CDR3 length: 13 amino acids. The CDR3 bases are TGCAGTGCTAGCCGACGGATGAACACTGAAGCTTTCTTT. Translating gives CSASRRMNTEAFF.

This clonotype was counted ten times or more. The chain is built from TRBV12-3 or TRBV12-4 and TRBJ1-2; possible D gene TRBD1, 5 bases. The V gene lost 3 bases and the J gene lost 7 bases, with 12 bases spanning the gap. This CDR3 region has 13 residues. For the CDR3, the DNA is TGTGCCAGCAGTTTCGGCTTCGGGGGTGGCTACACCTTC. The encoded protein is CASSFGFGGGYTF.

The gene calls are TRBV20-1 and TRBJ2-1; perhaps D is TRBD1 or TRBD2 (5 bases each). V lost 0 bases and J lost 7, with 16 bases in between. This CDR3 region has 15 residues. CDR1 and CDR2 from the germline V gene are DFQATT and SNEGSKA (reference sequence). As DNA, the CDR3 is TGCAGTGCTAGAGAGGCTAGTCCCGGGGCTAATGAGCAGTTCTTC. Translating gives CSAREASPGANEQFF.

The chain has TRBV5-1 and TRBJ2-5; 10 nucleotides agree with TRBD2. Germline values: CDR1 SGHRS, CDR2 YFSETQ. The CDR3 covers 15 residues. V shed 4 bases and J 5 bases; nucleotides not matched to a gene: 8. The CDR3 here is CASSRDSGGSETQYF. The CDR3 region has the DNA TGCGCCAGCAGCCGCGATAGCGGGGGGTCGGAGACCCAGTACTTC.

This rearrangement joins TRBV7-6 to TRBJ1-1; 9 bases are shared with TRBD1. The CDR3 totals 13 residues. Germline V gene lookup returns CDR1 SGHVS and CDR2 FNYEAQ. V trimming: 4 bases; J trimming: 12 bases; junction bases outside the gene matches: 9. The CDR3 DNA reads TGTGCCAGCAGCTCGAGGACAGGGGTTTGGCCTTTCTTT. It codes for CASSSRTGVWPFF.

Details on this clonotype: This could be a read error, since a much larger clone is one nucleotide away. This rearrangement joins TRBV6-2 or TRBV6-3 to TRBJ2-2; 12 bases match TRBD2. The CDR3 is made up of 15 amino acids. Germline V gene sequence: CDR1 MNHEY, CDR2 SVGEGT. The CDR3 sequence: CASELAGGNTGGLFF. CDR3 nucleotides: TGTGCCAGCGAACTAGCGGGAGGAAACACCGGGGGGCTGTTTTTT.

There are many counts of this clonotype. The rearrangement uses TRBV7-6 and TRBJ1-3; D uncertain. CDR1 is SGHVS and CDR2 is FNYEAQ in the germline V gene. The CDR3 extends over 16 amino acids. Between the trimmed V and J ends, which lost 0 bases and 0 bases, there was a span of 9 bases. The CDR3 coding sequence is TGTGCCAGCAGCTTAGCGCGACCTAGCTCTGGAAACACCATATATTTT. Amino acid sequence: CASSLARPSSGNTIYF.

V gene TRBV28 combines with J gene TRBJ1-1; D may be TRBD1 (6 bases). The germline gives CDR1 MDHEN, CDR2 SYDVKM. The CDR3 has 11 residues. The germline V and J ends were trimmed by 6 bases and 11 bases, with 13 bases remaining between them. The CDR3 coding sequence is TGTGCCAGCAGCGCGAGGGGGGGTGCTTTCTTT. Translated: CASSARGGAFF.